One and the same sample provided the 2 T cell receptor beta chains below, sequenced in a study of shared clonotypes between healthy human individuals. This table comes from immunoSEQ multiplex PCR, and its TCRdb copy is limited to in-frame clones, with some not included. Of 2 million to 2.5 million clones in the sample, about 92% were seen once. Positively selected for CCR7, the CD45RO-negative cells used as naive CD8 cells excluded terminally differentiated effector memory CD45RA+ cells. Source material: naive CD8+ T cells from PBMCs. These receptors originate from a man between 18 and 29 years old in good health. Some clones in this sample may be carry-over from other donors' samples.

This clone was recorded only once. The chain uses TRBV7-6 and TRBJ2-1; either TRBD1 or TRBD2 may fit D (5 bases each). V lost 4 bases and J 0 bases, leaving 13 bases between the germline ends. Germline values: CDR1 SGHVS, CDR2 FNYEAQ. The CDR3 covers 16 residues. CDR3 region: CASSSVGTLSYNEQFF. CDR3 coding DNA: TGTGCCAGCAGCTCCGTTGGGACGCTCTCCTACAATGAGCAGTTCTTC.

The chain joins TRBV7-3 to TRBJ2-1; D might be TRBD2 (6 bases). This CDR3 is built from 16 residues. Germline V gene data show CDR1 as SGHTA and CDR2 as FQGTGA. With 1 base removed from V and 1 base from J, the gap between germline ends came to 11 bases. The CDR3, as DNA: TGTGCCAGCAGCTTAAATCCCGGGGGTTCCTACAATGAGCAGTTCTTC. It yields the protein CASSLNPGGSYNEQFF.